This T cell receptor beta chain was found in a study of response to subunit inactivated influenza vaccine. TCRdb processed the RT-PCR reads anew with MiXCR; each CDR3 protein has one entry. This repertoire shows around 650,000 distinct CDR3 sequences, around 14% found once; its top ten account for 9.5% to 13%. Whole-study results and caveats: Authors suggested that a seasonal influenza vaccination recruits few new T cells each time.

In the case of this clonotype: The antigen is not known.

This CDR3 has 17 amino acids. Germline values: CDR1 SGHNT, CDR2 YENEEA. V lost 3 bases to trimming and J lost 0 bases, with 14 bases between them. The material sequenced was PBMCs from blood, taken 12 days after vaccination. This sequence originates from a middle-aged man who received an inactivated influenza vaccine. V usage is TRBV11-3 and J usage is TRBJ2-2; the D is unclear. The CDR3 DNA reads TGTGCCAGCAGCTTTTCGCGGAGTTTGACGAACACCGGGGAGCTGTTTTTT. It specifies CASSFSRSLTNTGELFF.